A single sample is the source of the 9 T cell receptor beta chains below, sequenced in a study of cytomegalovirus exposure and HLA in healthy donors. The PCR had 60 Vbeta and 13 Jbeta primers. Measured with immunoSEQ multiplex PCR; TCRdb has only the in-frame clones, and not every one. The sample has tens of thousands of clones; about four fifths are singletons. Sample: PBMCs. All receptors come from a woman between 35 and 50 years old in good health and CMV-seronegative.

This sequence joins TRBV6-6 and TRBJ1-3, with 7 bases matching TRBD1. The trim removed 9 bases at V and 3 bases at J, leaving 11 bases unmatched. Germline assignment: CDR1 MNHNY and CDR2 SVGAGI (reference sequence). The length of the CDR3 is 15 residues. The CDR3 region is CASYPPTGFGNTIYF. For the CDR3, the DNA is TGTGCCAGTTACCCACCGACAGGGTTTGGAAACACCATATATTTT.

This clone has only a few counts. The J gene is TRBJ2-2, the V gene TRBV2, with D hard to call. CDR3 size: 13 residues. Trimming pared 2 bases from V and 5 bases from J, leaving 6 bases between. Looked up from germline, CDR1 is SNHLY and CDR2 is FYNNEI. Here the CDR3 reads CASSEITTGELFF. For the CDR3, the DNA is TGTGCCAGCAGTGAAATAACAACCGGGGAGCTGTTTTTT.

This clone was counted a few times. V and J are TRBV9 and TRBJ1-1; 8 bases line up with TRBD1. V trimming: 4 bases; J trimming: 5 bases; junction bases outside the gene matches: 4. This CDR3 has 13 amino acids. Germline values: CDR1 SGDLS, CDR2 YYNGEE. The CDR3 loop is CASSPRDRTEAFF. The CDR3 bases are TGTGCCAGCAGCCCTCGGGACAGGACTGAAGCTTTCTTT.

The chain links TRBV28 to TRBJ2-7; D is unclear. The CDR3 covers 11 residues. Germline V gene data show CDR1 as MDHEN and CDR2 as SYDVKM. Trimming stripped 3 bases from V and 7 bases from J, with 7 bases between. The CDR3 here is CASSFLGEQYF. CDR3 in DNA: TGTGCCAGCAGTTTCCTCGGTGAGCAGTACTTC.

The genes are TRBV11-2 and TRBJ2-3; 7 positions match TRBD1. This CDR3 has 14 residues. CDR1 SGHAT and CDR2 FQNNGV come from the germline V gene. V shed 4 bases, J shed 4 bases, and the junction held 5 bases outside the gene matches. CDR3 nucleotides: TGTGCCAGCAGCTCGACAGGGACGTCAGATACGCAGTATTTT. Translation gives CASSSTGTSDTQYF.

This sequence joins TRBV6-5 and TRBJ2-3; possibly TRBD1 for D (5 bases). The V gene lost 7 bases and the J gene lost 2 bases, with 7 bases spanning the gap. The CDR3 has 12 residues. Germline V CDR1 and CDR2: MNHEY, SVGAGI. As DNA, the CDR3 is TGTGCCAGCAAGGGGTTCACAGATACGCAGTATTTT. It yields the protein CASKGFTDTQYF.

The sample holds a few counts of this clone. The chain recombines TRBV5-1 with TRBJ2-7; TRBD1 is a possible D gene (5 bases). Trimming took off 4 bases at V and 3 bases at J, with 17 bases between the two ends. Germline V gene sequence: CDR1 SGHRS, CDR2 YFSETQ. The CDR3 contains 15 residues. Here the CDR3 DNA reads TGCGCCAGCAGCATATCGACAGTTTTGAACTACGAGCAGTACTTC. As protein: CASSISTVLNYEQYF.

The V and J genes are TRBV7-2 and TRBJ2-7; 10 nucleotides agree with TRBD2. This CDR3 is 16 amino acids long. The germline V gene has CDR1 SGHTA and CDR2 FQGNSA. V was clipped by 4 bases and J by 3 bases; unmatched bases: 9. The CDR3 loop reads CASSSRTSGNVYEQYF. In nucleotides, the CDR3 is TGTGCCAGCAGCTCGAGGACTAGCGGAAACGTCTACGAGCAGTACTTC.

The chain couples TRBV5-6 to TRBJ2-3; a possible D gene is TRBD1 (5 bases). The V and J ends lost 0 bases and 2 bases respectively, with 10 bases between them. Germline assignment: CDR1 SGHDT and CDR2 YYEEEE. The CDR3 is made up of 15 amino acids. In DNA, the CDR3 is TGTGCCAGCAGCTTGGACAGGTTCAACACAGATACGCAGTATTTT. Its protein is CASSLDRFNTDTQYF.